These T cell receptor beta chains were read from a single sample in a study of PD-L1 blockade in urothelial cancer. Sequencing used immunoSEQ multiplex PCR; TCRdb keeps in-frame clones, though not all of them. This sample carries 40,000 to 50,000 clones, about 80% of them seen once, and the ten largest clones take 3.2%. This sample comprised PBMCs, obtained around atezolizumab (anti-PD-L1) treatment. The receptor set was obtained from an older man with urothelial cancer. CDR3s include the opening cysteine and the closing phenylalanine or tryptophan. Each record gives: CDR3 DNA, CDR3 protein, V gene, clone size, J gene, D gene. The D gene is left open where the match is weak. Rows may omit the clone size; those that give it use once, few, many or a size class.

cdr3_nt: TGTGCCAGCAGCGCAAAAGGGGGTAGCGGGAGCTACAATGAGCAGTTCTTC
cdr3_aa: CASSAKGGSGSYNEQFF
v_call: TRBV7-8
clone_size: NA
j_call: TRBJ2-1
d_call: TRBD2

cdr3_nt: TGTGCCAGCTCCGAGACGGGGAAGGCCGGGGAGCTGTTTTTT
cdr3_aa: CASSETGKAGELFF
v_call: TRBV7-2
clone_size: NA
j_call: TRBJ2-2
d_call: NA

cdr3_nt: TGTGCCAGCAGCCCGAGGAGGGGGGGGCGCACCGGGGAGCTGTTTTTT
cdr3_aa: CASSPRRGGRTGELFF
v_call: TRBV7-2
clone_size: NA
j_call: TRBJ2-2
d_call: NA

cdr3_nt: TGTGCCAGCAGCTTGCGGACAGGAAGCAATCAGCCCCAGCATTTT
cdr3_aa: CASSLRTGSNQPQHF
v_call: TRBV5-6
clone_size: NA
j_call: TRBJ1-5
d_call: TRBD1

cdr3_nt: TGTGCCAGCAGCCCATGGACTAGCCTGGGCAAAACCTACGAGCAGTACTTC
cdr3_aa: CASSPWTSLGKTYEQYF
v_call: TRBV11-1
clone_size: NA
j_call: TRBJ2-7
d_call: TRBD2

cdr3_nt: TGTGCCAGCAGTCTGGCGGCAGGGCAAGGCGAGCAGTACTTC
cdr3_aa: CASSLAAGQGEQYF
v_call: TRBV7-6
clone_size: NA
j_call: TRBJ2-7
d_call: NA

cdr3_nt: TGTGCCAGTGGGGACAGGGGGCCTTTCTATAGCAATCAGCCCCAGCATTTT
cdr3_aa: CASGDRGPFYSNQPQHF
v_call: TRBV19
clone_size: NA
j_call: TRBJ1-5
d_call: TRBD1

cdr3_nt: TGTGCCAGCAGCCAGGGACAGGGCACTGAAGCTTTCTTT
cdr3_aa: CASSQGQGTEAFF
v_call: TRBV6-1
clone_size: NA
j_call: TRBJ1-1
d_call: TRBD1

cdr3_nt: TGTGCCACCCTTAGCGGGGGGGTTGCAGATACGCAGTATTTT
cdr3_aa: CATLSGGVADTQYF
v_call: TRBV5-8
clone_size: NA
j_call: TRBJ2-3
d_call: TRBD2

cdr3_nt: TGTGCCATCAGTGAACAACCTCCCCAGGTTGGTACGCAGTATTTT
cdr3_aa: CAISEQPPQVGTQYF
v_call: TRBV10-3
clone_size: NA
j_call: TRBJ2-3
d_call: NA

cdr3_nt: TGCGCCAGCAGCTTGGGGCTAGCGGGAGGGGCGACCAATGAGCAGTTCTTC
cdr3_aa: CASSLGLAGGATNEQFF
v_call: TRBV5-1
clone_size: few
j_call: TRBJ2-1
d_call: TRBD2

cdr3_nt: TGCAGTGTCCCAGGGGACACTGAAGCTTTCTTT
cdr3_aa: CSVPGDTEAFF
v_call: TRBV20-1
clone_size: NA
j_call: TRBJ1-1
d_call: NA

cdr3_nt: TGTGCCAGTAGCAGGACCGGGACAGCACACACCATATATTTT
cdr3_aa: CASSRTGTAHTIYF
v_call: TRBV19
clone_size: NA
j_call: TRBJ1-3
d_call: TRBD1

cdr3_nt: TGTGCCATCAGTGCTAACCAGGGGACAGCGGACGGTCAAGGCACCGGGGAGCTGTTTTTT
cdr3_aa: CAISANQGTADGQGTGELFF
v_call: TRBV10-3
clone_size: NA
j_call: TRBJ2-2
d_call: TRBD1

cdr3_nt: TGTGCCAGCTCAGCGGGTCCCCTCTACGAGCAGTACTTC
cdr3_aa: CASSAGPLYEQYF
v_call: TRBV18
clone_size: NA
j_call: TRBJ2-7
d_call: NA

cdr3_nt: TGTGCCAGCAGCAGAGTGGCGACAGGGGGCACCCGCACAGATACGCAGTATTTT
cdr3_aa: CASSRVATGGTRTDTQYF
v_call: TRBV7-9
clone_size: NA
j_call: TRBJ2-3
d_call: TRBD1

cdr3_nt: TGTGCCAGCTCACCGGACAACGGCAATCAGCCCCAGCATTTT
cdr3_aa: CASSPDNGNQPQHF
v_call: TRBV18
clone_size: NA
j_call: TRBJ1-5
d_call: NA